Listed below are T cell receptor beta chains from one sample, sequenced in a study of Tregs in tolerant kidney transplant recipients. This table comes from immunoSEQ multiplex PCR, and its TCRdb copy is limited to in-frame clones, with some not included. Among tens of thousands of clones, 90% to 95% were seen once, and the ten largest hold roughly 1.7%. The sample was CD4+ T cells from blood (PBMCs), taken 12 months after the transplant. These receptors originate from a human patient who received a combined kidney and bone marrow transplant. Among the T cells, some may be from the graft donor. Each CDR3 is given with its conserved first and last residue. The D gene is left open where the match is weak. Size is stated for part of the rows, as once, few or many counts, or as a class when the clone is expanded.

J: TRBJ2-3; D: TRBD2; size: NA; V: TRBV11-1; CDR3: CASSFAGTSLPTDTQYF; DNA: TGTGCCAGCAGCTTCGCCGGGACTAGCTTACCCACAGATACGCAGTATTTT
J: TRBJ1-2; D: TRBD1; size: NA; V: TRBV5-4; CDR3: CASSLSPTGDYGYTF; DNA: TGTGCCAGCAGCTTGTCCCCAACAGGGGACTATGGCTACACCTTC
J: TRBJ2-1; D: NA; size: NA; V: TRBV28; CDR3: CASSWARAFYNEQFF; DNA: TGTGCCAGCAGTTGGGCCAGGGCCTTTTACAATGAGCAGTTCTTC
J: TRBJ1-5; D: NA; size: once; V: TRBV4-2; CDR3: CASSQDSQGSYSNQPQHF; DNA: TGTGCCAGCAGCCAAGATTCCCAGGGAAGCTATAGCAATCAGCCCCAGCATTTT
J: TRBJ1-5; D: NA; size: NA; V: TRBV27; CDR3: CASSLLYGGSNQPQHF; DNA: TGTGCCAGCAGTTTATTATACGGCGGGAGCAATCAGCCCCAGCATTTT
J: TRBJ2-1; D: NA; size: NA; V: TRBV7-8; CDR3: CASIKGVDSYNEQFF; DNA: TGTGCCAGCATCAAGGGGGTGGACTCCTACAATGAGCAGTTCTTC
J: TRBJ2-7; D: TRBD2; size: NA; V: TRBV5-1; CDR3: CASSETAGSPGEQYF; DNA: TGCGCCAGCAGCGAGACAGCGGGAAGCCCAGGCGAGCAGTACTTC
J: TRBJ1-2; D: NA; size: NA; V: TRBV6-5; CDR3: CASYNYGYTF; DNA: TGTGCCAGCTATAACTATGGCTACACCTTC
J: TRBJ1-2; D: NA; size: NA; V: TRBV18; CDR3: CASSPDVAGGYTF; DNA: TGTGCCAGCTCACCCGACGTCGCGGGGGGCTACACCTTC
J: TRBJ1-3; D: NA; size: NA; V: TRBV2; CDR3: CASRTAYSGNTIYF; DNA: TGTGCCAGCAGGACAGCCTACTCTGGAAACACCATATATTTT
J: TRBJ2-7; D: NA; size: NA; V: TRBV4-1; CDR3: CASSQGHGGPLFSYEQYF; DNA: TGCGCCAGCAGCCAAGGGCACGGGGGGCCGCTCTTCTCCTACGAGCAGTACTTC
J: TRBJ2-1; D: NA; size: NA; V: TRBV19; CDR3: CASSIGGTIYNEQFF; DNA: TGTGCCAGTAGTATAGGGGGGACAATATACAATGAGCAGTTCTTC
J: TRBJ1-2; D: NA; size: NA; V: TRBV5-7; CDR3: CASSFQGNYGYTF; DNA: TGTGCCAGCAGCTTTCAGGGGAACTATGGCTACACCTTC
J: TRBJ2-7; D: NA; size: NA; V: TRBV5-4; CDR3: CASSGGVRVDEQYF; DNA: TGTGCCAGTTCTGGCGGGGTTCGGGTGGACGAGCAGTACTTC
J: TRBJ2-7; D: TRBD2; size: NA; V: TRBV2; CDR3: CASSVGLAGPYEQYF; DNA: TGTGCCAGCAGTGTGGGACTAGCGGGCCCCTACGAGCAGTACTTC
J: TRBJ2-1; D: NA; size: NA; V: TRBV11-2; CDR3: CASSFQGSSYNEQFF; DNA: TGTGCCAGCAGCTTCCAGGGGAGCTCCTACAATGAGCAGTTCTTC
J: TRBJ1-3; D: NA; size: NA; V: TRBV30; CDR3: CAWSIRASGNTIYF; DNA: TGTGCCTGGAGCATCAGGGCTTCTGGAAACACCATATATTTT
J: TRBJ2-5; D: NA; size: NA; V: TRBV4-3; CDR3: CASSLSGRFGETQYF; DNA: TGCGCCAGCAGCCTCTCAGGCAGATTTGGAGAGACCCAGTACTTC
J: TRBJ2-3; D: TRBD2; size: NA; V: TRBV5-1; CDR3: CASSSEAGGPDTQYF; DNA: TGCGCCAGCAGCTCTGAAGCGGGAGGGCCAGATACGCAGTATTTT
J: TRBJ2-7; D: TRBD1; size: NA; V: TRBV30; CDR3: CAWSQPGQGPYEQYF; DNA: TGTGCCTGGAGCCAACCGGGACAGGGGCCTTACGAGCAGTACTTC
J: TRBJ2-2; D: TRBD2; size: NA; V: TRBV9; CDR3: CASSARLAKNTGELFF; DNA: TGTGCCAGCAGCGCAAGACTAGCGAAAAACACCGGGGAGCTGTTTTTT
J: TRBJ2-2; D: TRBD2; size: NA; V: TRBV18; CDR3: CASSATSGRNTGELFF; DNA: TGTGCCAGCTCTGCGACTAGCGGGCGCAACACCGGGGAGCTGTTTTTT
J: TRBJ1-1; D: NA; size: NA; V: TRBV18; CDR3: CASSPPPRGTEAFF; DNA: TGTGCCAGCTCACCACCCCCAAGGGGCACTGAAGCTTTCTTT
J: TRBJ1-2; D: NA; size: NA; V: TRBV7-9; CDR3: CASSSPWGDYGYTF; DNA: TGTGCCAGCAGCTCCCCATGGGGGGACTATGGCTACACCTTC
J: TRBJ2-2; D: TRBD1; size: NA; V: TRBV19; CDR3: CASSVPQGVNTGELFF; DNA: TGTGCCAGTAGTGTCCCGCAGGGGGTGAACACCGGGGAGCTGTTTTTT